The 31 T cell receptor beta chains reported below all come from one sample, sequenced in a study of shared clonotypes between healthy human individuals. Only in-frame clones appear in the TCRdb table, and some are missing; sequencing was by immunoSEQ multiplex PCR. The sample carries about 1.1 million clones, around 77% recorded once. Sequences were obtained from memory CD4+ T cells from PBMCs. Subset reported: CD45RA-negative fraction. Receptor source: a man between 18 and 29 years old in good health. Some clones in this sample may be carry-over from other donors' samples.

A few counts support this clone. The CDR3 nucleotides read TGTGCCAGCACCTCGACTAGTGGAACCCAAGAGACCCAGTACTTC. This translates into CASTSTSGTQETQYF. This rearrangement joins TRBV25-1 to TRBJ2-5; tentatively, D is TRBD2 (6 bases). Germline V CDR1 and CDR2: MGHDK, SYGVNS. This CDR3 region has 15 residues. V lost 7 bases, J lost 1 base, and 16 bases lay in between.

CDR3 in amino acids: CASRHTVVYGYTF. DNA of the CDR3: TGTGCCAGCAGACATACAGTTGTCTATGGCTACACCTTC. The genes are TRBV6-5 and TRBJ1-2; D remains ambiguous. Germline V gene data show CDR1 as MNHEY and CDR2 as SVGAGI. CDR3 length equals 13 residues. V lost 6 bases and J lost 4, with 12 bases in between.

About this clone itself: Different DNA sequences within this sample yield the same CDR3. The chain joins TRBV7-9 to TRBJ2-7; a weak D match, TRBD2 (6 bases). The V gene's germline CDR1 is SEHNR and CDR2 FQNEAQ (reference sequence). CDR3 size: 15 residues. The V end was cut by 1 base, the J end by 0 bases, with 10 bases between. In DNA form, the CDR3 reads TGTGCCAGCAGCTTAGGGGCGGGATTCTCCTACGAGCAGTACTTC. This translates into CASSLGAGFSYEQYF.

In this sample, this clone turned up once. V usage is TRBV5-1 and J usage is TRBJ1-1; D gene ambiguous. Germline loops: CDR1 SGHRS, CDR2 YFSETQ. This CDR3 has 15 residues. Trimming stripped 4 bases from V and 2 bases from J, with 15 bases between. The CDR3 DNA sequence: TGCGCCAGCAGCCCGGCCTTGGACCACAACACTGAAGCTTTCTTT. It yields the protein CASSPALDHNTEAFF.

For this clone: This sample includes further DNA sequences coding for the same CDR3. In DNA form, the CDR3 reads TGCGCCAGCAGTGTTGGACTAGCGGATTACAATGAGCAGTTCTTC. Translating it yields CASSVGLADYNEQFF. This chain uses TRBV5-1 with TRBJ2-1; TRBD2 agrees at 10 bases. J was trimmed by 4 bases and V by 5 bases; bases with no gene match: 6. CDR1 is SGHRS, CDR2 YFSETQ, per germline. The CDR3 runs to 15 residues.

The gene calls are TRBV7-2 and TRBJ1-3; D remains unclear. V was shortened by 7 bases and J by 0 bases, with 19 bases between the two germline ends. The CDR3 extends over 17 amino acids. Germline V gene lookup returns CDR1 SGHTA and CDR2 FQGNSA. The DNA of the CDR3 is TGTGCCAGCACCCCCCTGAGAACATTTCGCTCTGGAAACACCATATATTTT. Translated: CASTPLRTFRSGNTIYF. The variable domain in full, with the rest retrieved from reference TRBV7-2 and TRBJ1-3, is GAGVSQSPSNKVTEKGKDVELRCDPISGHTALYWYRQSLGQGLEFLIYFQGNSAPDKSGLPSDRFSAERTGGSVSTLTIQRTQQEDSAVYLCASTPLRTFRSGNTIYFGEGSWLTVV.

The rearrangement joins TRBV4-1 to TRBJ2-1; D is unresolved. The CDR3 is 13 residues long. From germline, CDR1 is MGHRA and CDR2 YSYEKL. V was pared by 3 bases and J by 9 bases, with 12 bases between. This CDR3 reads CASSHPPLGEQFF. CDR3 in DNA: TGCGCCAGCAGCCACCCCCCCCTGGGTGAGCAGTTCTTC.

V and J are TRBV5-1 and TRBJ1-1; D is unclear. V lost 1 base, J lost 0 bases, and 10 bases lay in between. The CDR3 consists of 15 residues. CDR1 is SGHRS and CDR2 is YFSETQ in the germline V gene. CDR3 sequence reads: CASSLIAGMNTEAFF. In DNA form, the CDR3 reads TGCGCCAGCAGCTTGATCGCGGGGATGAACACTGAAGCTTTCTTT.

The V gene is TRBV6-5, the J gene TRBJ1-2; D gene uncertain. V lost 0 bases and J lost 2, with 10 bases in between. The germline gives CDR1 MNHEY, CDR2 SVGAGI. The CDR3 totals 15 residues. CDR3: CASSYSSPGNYGYTF. The CDR3 DNA reads as TGTGCCAGCAGTTACTCGTCCCCGGGAAACTATGGCTACACCTTC.

This clone was detected many times. The chain uses TRBV7-8 and TRBJ2-5, with unresolved D. Germline-derived CDR1 and CDR2 are SGHVS and FQNEAQ. V was cut by 5 bases and J by 2 bases, with 3 bases left in between. This CDR3 spans 11 amino acids. Written as DNA, the CDR3 is TGTGCCAGCAGCGTACAAGAGACCCAGTACTTC. Translation gives CASSVQETQYF.

This clone showed up just a few times. The chain joins TRBV19 to TRBJ1-3, with unresolved D. The V gene lost 5 bases and the J gene lost 9 bases, with 20 bases spanning the gap. Germline lookup yields CDR1 LNHDA and CDR2 SQIVND (reference sequence). The CDR3 is 15 residues long. The CDR3 nucleotides are TGTGCCAGTAGTTCACGACAAGTCTCTATCGGCACCATATATTTT. It translates to CASSSRQVSIGTIYF.

About this clone itself: A much more abundant neighbour one base away suggests this may be a read error. V usage is TRBV7-9 and J usage is TRBJ2-7; D is undetermined. The germline gives CDR1 SEHNR, CDR2 FQNEAQ (reference sequence). V was shortened by 6 bases and J by 0 bases, with 9 bases between the two germline ends. The CDR3 sequence is 13 residues long. The CDR3 sequence: CASRGSSSYEQYF. In DNA form, the CDR3 reads TGTGCCAGCAGGGGCTCTAGCTCCTACGAGCAGTACTTC.

The rearrangement joins TRBV7-2 to TRBJ2-7, with 8 positions matching TRBD1. Germline lookup yields CDR1 SGHTA and CDR2 FQGNSA. The ends lost 0 bases at V and 2 bases at J; junction bases unmatched: 6. The CDR3 runs to 16 residues. The CDR3 region has the DNA TGTGCCAGCAGCTTAGCCGCTACAGGGGGTACCTACGAGCAGTACTTC. Its protein is CASSLAATGGTYEQYF.

This rearrangement joins TRBV7-2 to TRBJ1-2, with D possibly matching TRBD1 (5 bases). The V end lost 2 bases, the J end lost 3 bases, and 10 bases lay between the germline ends. CDR1 and CDR2 (germline): SGHTA, FQGNSA. The CDR3 has 14 residues. CDR3 protein: CASSLQGADYGYTF. DNA of the CDR3: TGTGCCAGCAGCTTACAGGGCGCGGACTATGGCTACACCTTC.

The chain combines TRBV2 with TRBJ1-4; D possibly corresponds to TRBD1 (5 bases). CDR1 is SNHLY and CDR2 is FYNNEI in the germline V gene. Trimming pared 4 bases from V and 6 bases from J, leaving 9 bases between. The CDR3 is 13 amino acids. Here the CDR3 DNA reads TGTGCCAGCAGTGGGGACGTGGATGAAAAACTGTTTTTT. Protein sequence: CASSGDVDEKLFF.

This clone was seen a single time. The chain uses TRBV5-8 and TRBJ1-2; the match to TRBD1 covers 7 bases. The length of the CDR3 is 16 residues. The V gene's germline CDR1 is SGHTS and CDR2 YDEGEE. J was trimmed by 4 bases and V by 4 bases; bases with no gene match: 13. CDR3 protein: CASSAGRPGGRYGYTF. The DNA for the CDR3 is TGTGCCAGCAGCGCGGGGAGGCCAGGGGGACGCTATGGCTACACCTTC.

This clone was found many times. The V and J genes are TRBV2 and TRBJ1-2; TRBD1 matches 7 bases. CDR3 length: 13 residues. Trimming removed 3 bases from V and 6 bases from J; junction bases left unmatched: 4. In germline, CDR1 is SNHLY, CDR2 FYNNEI. The CDR3 sequence: CASSEEGANGYTF. The CDR3 DNA sequence: TGTGCCAGCAGTGAGGAGGGGGCTAATGGCTACACCTTC.

This chain joins TRBV2 and TRBJ2-5; 9 bases line up with TRBD1. CDR3 length: 16 amino acids. Germline V gives CDR1 SNHLY, CDR2 FYNNEI. V lost 6 bases to trimming and J lost 5 bases; unmatched junction nucleotides: 13. DNA of the CDR3: TGTGCCAGCAGGGTAACGACAGGGGGGTTTTATGAGACCCAGTACTTC. This encodes CASRVTTGGFYETQYF.

The V call is TRBV29-1, the J call TRBJ2-5; the match to TRBD1 covers 9 bases. Trimming cost V 6 bases and J 4 bases; bases outside gene matches: 3. The CDR3 has 12 residues. Per germline, CDR1 SQVTM and CDR2 ANQGSEA. CDR3 sequence (DNA): TGCAGCGTCTTACAGGGGGCAGAGACCCAGTACTTC. Protein sequence: CSVLQGAETQYF.

The chain uses TRBV7-9 and TRBJ2-4; 8 bases line up with TRBD1. After removal of 1 base from V and 6 bases from J, the junction contained 5 bases not matched to a gene. CDR1 and CDR2 (germline): SEHNR, FQNEAQ (reference sequence). This CDR3 region has 15 residues. For the CDR3, the DNA is TGTGCCAGCAGCTTAGTTGGTACAGGGGGAAACATTCAGTACTTC. Residues: CASSLVGTGGNIQYF.

V is TRBV2 and J is TRBJ2-7, with D possibly TRBD2 on 5 matching bases. Trimming took off 8 bases at V and 2 bases at J, with 16 bases between the two ends. The CDR3 loop spans 14 amino acids. In germline, CDR1 is SNHLY, CDR2 FYNNEI. The CDR3 DNA reads TGTGCCAGCCTCGCGATTCGGGGAACCTACGAGCAGTACTTC. It translates to CASLAIRGTYEQYF. The complete variable domain, with remaining parts taken from reference TRBV2 and TRBJ2-7, reads EPEVTQTPSHQVTQMGQEVILRCVPISNHLYFYWYRQILGQKVEFLVSFYNNEISEKSEIFDDQFSVERPDGSNFTLKIRSTKLEDSAMYFCASLAIRGTYEQYFGPGTRLTVT.

This clone was found a few times. The V call is TRBV28, the J call TRBJ1-3; the D is unclear. V lost 1 base, J lost 8 bases, and 9 bases lay in between. The germline V gene has CDR1 MDHEN and CDR2 SYDVKM. The CDR3 is 13 amino acids. CDR3 nucleotides: TGTGCCAGCAGTTTATTCAACGGGTACACCATATATTTT. Translated, it gives CASSLFNGYTIYF.

Remarks on this clone: This same CDR3 is encoded by further DNA sequences in the sample. The V gene is TRBV2, the J gene TRBJ1-5, with D possibly TRBD1 on 5 matching bases. CDR1 SNHLY and CDR2 FYNNEI come from the germline V gene. This CDR3 contains 12 residues. With 1 base removed from V and 7 bases from J, the gap between germline ends came to 5 bases. CDR3 sequence: CASSEEGQPQHF. CDR3 sequence (DNA): TGTGCCAGCAGTGAAGAGGGGCAGCCCCAGCATTTT.

This rearrangement joins TRBV11-3 to TRBJ2-6, with 11 positions matching TRBD2. Germline CDR1 is SGHNT and CDR2 is YENEEA. V dropped 4 bases and J dropped 0; count of bases not matched to a gene: 2. The CDR3 runs 17 residues. CDR3 protein: CASSSTSGISGANVLTF. The CDR3 bases are TGTGCCAGCAGCTCGACTAGCGGGATCTCTGGGGCCAACGTCCTGACTTTC.

This chain links TRBV20-1 with TRBJ2-7; D remains unclear. Trimming removed 2 bases from V and 5 bases from J, with 7 bases in between. The germline V gene has CDR1 DFQATT and CDR2 SNEGSKA (reference sequence). This CDR3 contains 11 residues. The CDR3 loop is CSARKRDEQYF. The CDR3 DNA reads TGCAGTGCTAGAAAACGGGACGAGCAGTACTTC.

In regard to this clone: At one of its ends the junction is not consistent with the germline gene, which may arise from a read error. The chain is built from TRBV2 and TRBJ1-3, with 8 bases matching TRBD1. Germline values: CDR1 SNHLY, CDR2 FYNNEI. The CDR3 is 15 amino acids. In DNA form, the CDR3 reads TGTGCCGGCAGTGAGAACGCAGGGGGCGCGGACACCATATATTTT. It encodes CAGSENAGGADTIYF.

V gene TRBV5-1 combines with J gene TRBJ1-2, with no clear D. Germline V gene sequence: CDR1 SGHRS, CDR2 YFSETQ. The CDR3 runs to 13 residues. V was shortened by 0 bases and J by 5 bases, with 8 bases between the two germline ends. The CDR3 reads CASSLGLEYGYTF. In DNA, the CDR3 is TGCGCCAGCAGCTTGGGATTGGAGTATGGCTACACCTTC. Together with reference TRBV5-1 and TRBJ1-2, the CDR3 gives the full variable domain: KAGVTQTPRYLIKTRGQQVTLSCSPISGHRSVSWYQQTPGQGLQFLFEYFSETQRNKGNFPGRFSGRQFSNSRSEMNVSTLELGDSALYLCASSLGLEYGYTFGSGTRLTVV.

The V gene is TRBV19, the J gene TRBJ1-1, with D possibly being TRBD1 (5 bases). CDR3 length: 19 amino acids. Trimming pared 5 bases from V and 1 base from J, leaving 26 bases between. CDR1 LNHDA and CDR2 SQIVND come from the germline V gene (reference sequence). The CDR3 protein is CASSSGLGGLVFGNTEAFF. In DNA form, the CDR3 reads TGTGCCAGTAGTTCGGGGCTGGGGGGTTTGGTCTTTGGGAACACTGAAGCTTTCTTT.

This clone was seen only once. The chain couples TRBV4-1 to TRBJ2-7; 16 bases match TRBD2. Germline V gives CDR1 MGHRA, CDR2 YSYEKL. This CDR3 spans 19 amino acids. V lost 0 bases and J lost 3; bases outside the gene matches: 8. CDR3 loop: CASSQEFLGLAGGNYEQYF. DNA of the CDR3: TGCGCCAGCAGCCAAGAGTTTTTGGGACTAGCGGGAGGGAACTACGAGCAGTACTTC.

V and J are TRBV12-5 and TRBJ2-4, with 7 bases aligning to TRBD2. J lost 0 bases, V lost 4 bases, and 6 bases had no gene match. CDR1 LGHNT and CDR2 FRNRAP come from the germline V gene. CDR3 length: 16 amino acids. CDR3 DNA: TGTGCTAGTGGTTCCACTAGCGCCCTAGCCAAAAACATTCAGTACTTC. This codes for CASGSTSALAKNIQYF.

A note on this clone: A far larger clone is one nucleotide away, so this likely arose from a read error. This chain joins TRBV5-1 and TRBJ2-7; D perhaps matches TRBD1 (5 bases). The V gene's germline CDR1 is SGHRS and CDR2 YFSETQ. The CDR3 is 15 amino acids. Trimming shortened V by 0 bases and J by 0 bases, and 10 bases separated the two germline ends. The CDR3 nucleotides are TGCGCCAGCAGCTTGGGGGGCGCCCTCTCCTACGAGCAGTACTTC. It translates to CASSLGGALSYEQYF. The variable domain in full, completed from reference TRBV5-1 and TRBJ2-7, reads KAGVTQTPRYLIKTRGQQVTLSCSPISGHRSVSWYQQTPGQGLQFLFEYFSETQRNKGNFPGRFSGRQFSNSRSEMNVSTLELGDSALYLCASSLGGALSYEQYFGPGTRLTVT.